The 10 T cell receptor beta chains listed next were all sequenced from one sample in a study of shared clonotypes between healthy human individuals. The repertoire was sequenced with immunoSEQ multiplex PCR; TCRdb's copy has only in-frame clones and lacks some. The sample has roughly 640,000 clones, around two thirds seen once. Sequencing was done on a sample of memory CD4+ T cells sorted from blood. Subset reported: CD45RA-negative fraction. These receptors were collected from a woman in her 30s in good health.

The V call is TRBV2, the J call TRBJ1-1; D unresolved. This CDR3 comprises 11 residues. Trimming took off 8 bases at V and 7 bases at J, with 11 bases between the two ends. The V gene's germline CDR1 is SNHLY and CDR2 FYNNEI. The CDR3 DNA reads TGTGCCAGCGTCCAGGCCGTTGAAGCTTTCTTT. Encoded protein: CASVQAVEAFF.

This clone appeared once. CDR3 DNA: TGTGCCAGCAGTTTCCCGGACCCTAGCGGGAGCTCCTACGAGCAGTACTTC. Its protein product is CASSFPDPSGSSYEQYF. The chain has TRBV28 and TRBJ2-7, with TRBD2 identical over 10 bases. This CDR3 is 17 amino acids long. Losses at the gene ends were 3 bases for V and 0 bases for J; bases not matched to a gene: 8. Germline V gene data show CDR1 as MDHEN and CDR2 as SYDVKM.

This clone has more than one count but fewer than ten. The V gene is TRBV27, the J gene TRBJ2-2, with TRBD1 matching 7 bases. The V gene end was trimmed by 7 bases and the J gene end by 5 bases; junction bases not matched to a gene: 10. This CDR3 has 15 amino acids. Germline V gene sequence: CDR1 MNHEY, CDR2 SMNVEV (reference sequence). The DNA of the CDR3 is TGTGCCAGCACCTCAGGGGGTTTGGGAACCGGGGAGCTGTTTTTT. Translation gives CASTSGGLGTGELFF.

This clone was counted once. The chain uses TRBV20-1 and TRBJ2-7; D ambiguous. V shed 7 bases and J shed 1 base, with 8 bases lying between them. Per the germline V gene, CDR1 is DFQATT and CDR2 is SNEGSKA (reference sequence). The CDR3 covers 11 residues. The CDR3 loop reads CSGRQSYEQYF. CDR3 nucleotides: TGCAGTGGTCGGCAGTCCTACGAGCAGTACTTC.

This chain links TRBV29-1 with TRBJ2-2; 8 bases are shared with TRBD2. The CDR3 sequence is 15 residues long. Germline V CDR1 and CDR2: SQVTM, ANQGSEA. V lost 7 bases, J lost 3 bases, and 10 bases stayed unmatched. In DNA, the CDR3 is TGCAGCGCTGAGCGGGGAGCGGGAGACACCGGGGAGCTGTTTTTT. This codes for CSAERGAGDTGELFF.

This clone was counted between two and nine times. The J gene is TRBJ2-1, the V gene TRBV11-2; 14 bases line up with TRBD2. Per the germline V gene, CDR1 is SGHAT and CDR2 is FQNNGV. This CDR3 is built from 14 residues. V was clipped by 5 bases and J by 9 bases; unmatched bases: 3. CDR3 sequence: CASSRTSGRTEQFF. CDR3 DNA sequence: TGTGCCAGCAGCCGGACTAGCGGGAGGACTGAGCAGTTCTTC. The entire variable domain, with the rest obtained from reference TRBV11-2 and TRBJ2-1, is as follows: EAGVAQSPRYKIIEKRQSVAFWCNPISGHATLYWYQQILGQGPKLLIQFQNNGVVDDSQLPKDRFSAERLKGVDSTLKIQPAKLEDSAVYLCASSRTSGRTEQFFGPGTRLTVL.

This clone was observed a single time. The V gene is TRBV11-3, the J gene TRBJ2-3; 11 bases fit TRBD1. The V gene end was trimmed by 5 bases and the J gene end by 4 bases; junction bases not matched to a gene: 8. The CDR3 extends over 16 amino acids. Per the germline V gene, CDR1 is SGHNT and CDR2 is YENEEA. CDR3 DNA: TGTGCCAGCAGCGAAGGACAGGGGGCAGCGTCAGATACGCAGTATTTT. Its translation is CASSEGQGAASDTQYF.

This clone was seen a few times. This chain links TRBV28 with TRBJ1-1; no clear D gene. The CDR3 extends over 14 amino acids. V was cut by 3 bases and J by 0 bases, with 8 bases left in between. Germline V CDR1 and CDR2: MDHEN, SYDVKM. CDR3 loop: CASSFPRMNTEAFF. The DNA for the CDR3 is TGTGCCAGCAGTTTTCCTCGGATGAACACTGAAGCTTTCTTT.

This chain joins TRBV29-1 and TRBJ2-1, with D perhaps being TRBD1 or TRBD2 (5 bases each). Germline-derived CDR1 and CDR2 are SQVTM and ANQGSEA. V lost 7 bases, J lost 0 bases, and 13 bases lay in between. The CDR3 spans 14 residues. The CDR3 sequence: CSAGRGVSYNEQFF. The CDR3 bases are TGCAGCGCCGGACGAGGGGTCTCCTACAATGAGCAGTTCTTC.

This clone has only a few counts. The V and J genes are TRBV21-1 and TRBJ2-3; the table's TRBD2 call for D was not verified on the DNA. TRBV21-1 is a listed pseudogene. The CDR3 has 18 amino acids. The chain's CDR3 is CASSKLRRREGLTDTQYF. Here the CDR3 DNA reads TGTGCCAGCAGCAAACTCCGAAGGCGGGAGGGCCTCACAGATACGCAGTATTTT.